Below, 29 T cell receptor beta chains from the same sample are listed, as sequenced in a study of monozygotic twins with inflammatory bowel disease. TCRdb reprocessed the 5' RACE reads and keeps a single row for each CDR3 protein, giving no DNA. The repertoire table contains 350,000 to 500,000 distinct CDR3 sequences. Sequencing input: blood. These receptors originate from a human donor with ulcerative colitis or Crohn's disease, or a healthy co-twin of an affected twin (not recorded which).

The genes are TRBV7-9 and TRBJ1-4. Germline CDR1 SEHNR, CDR2 FQNEAQ (reference sequence). The CDR3 spans 14 residues. CDR3 sequence: CASSPSAVGEKLFF.

V gene TRBV7-2 combines with J gene TRBJ2-7. The CDR3 extends over 12 amino acids. Germline V gene lookup returns CDR1 SGHTA and CDR2 FQGNSA. The CDR3 sequence: CASSLDLGEQYF.

The chain is built from TRBV5-1 and TRBJ2-1; absent DNA, TCRdb's TRBD1 call cannot be checked. The CDR3 sequence is 15 residues long. From germline, CDR1 is SGHRS and CDR2 YFSETQ. Here the CDR3 reads CASSSGRLSYNEQFF.

The rearrangement uses TRBV20-1 and TRBJ1-6. CDR3 length: 14 residues. Germline lookup yields CDR1 DFQATT and CDR2 SNEGSKA (reference sequence). CDR3 amino acids: CSARYGQSNSPLHF.

The chain carries TRBV12-3 or TRBV12-4 and TRBJ2-6. The CDR3 runs 14 residues. The CDR3 loop is CASSFGSGANVPTF.

The chain uses TRBV25-1 and TRBJ2-1. This CDR3 comprises 13 residues. The V gene's germline CDR1 is MGHDK and CDR2 SYGVNS. CDR3 region: CASSDGLGNEQFF.

The chain joins TRBV20-1 to TRBJ2-1. Germline CDR1 is DFQATT and CDR2 is SNEGSKA (reference sequence). The CDR3 totals 15 residues. CDR3 sequence: CSARGIFSSYNEQFF.

This chain connects TRBV7-2 to TRBJ2-1; the D call from TCRdb, TRBD1, cannot be confirmed without DNA. In germline, CDR1 is SGHTA, CDR2 FQGNSA. The CDR3 spans 16 residues. CDR3 sequence reads: CASSAQGAGLPNEQFF.

J is TRBJ2-3 and V is TRBV6-2 or TRBV6-3; lacking DNA, the TRBD2 call made by TCRdb goes unchecked. Germline V gives CDR1 MNHEY, CDR2 SVGEGT. CDR3 length equals 14 residues. The CDR3 loop is CASIGARGADTQYF.

This chain connects TRBV20-1 to TRBJ1-5; absent DNA, TCRdb's TRBD1 call cannot be checked. This CDR3 region has 15 residues. In germline, CDR1 is DFQATT, CDR2 SNEGSKA (reference sequence). This CDR3 is CSAWVRTGKNQPQHF.

The CDR3 spells CASSFTTGSEQYF. The rearrangement uses TRBV12-3 or TRBV12-4 and TRBJ2-7; TCRdb's D gene call, TRBD2, goes unchecked for lack of DNA. The CDR3 totals 13 residues.

This chain connects TRBV5-1 to TRBJ2-7; the TCRdb call, TRBD1, lacks DNA for checking. Germline values: CDR1 SGHRS, CDR2 YFSETQ. The CDR3 loop spans 18 amino acids. CDR3 loop: CASSLGITGGAGSYEQYF.

The J gene is TRBJ2-7, the V gene TRBV30; TCRdb outputs TRBD1, but without DNA this stays unchecked. This CDR3 comprises 13 residues. In germline, CDR1 is GTSNPN, CDR2 SVGIG (reference sequence). CDR3 in amino acids: CAWGTGTNYEQYF.

J is TRBJ1-1 and V is TRBV6-6. The length of the CDR3 is 12 residues. The germline gives CDR1 MNHNY, CDR2 SVGAGI (reference sequence). CDR3 protein: CASSYLDTEAFF.

The chain carries TRBV10-3 and TRBJ1-4; TCRdb gives TRBD1 as the D gene, but with no DNA this cannot be confirmed. Germline loops: CDR1 ENHRY, CDR2 SYGVKD. This CDR3 is 17 amino acids long. The chain's CDR3 is CAISDGPGQGGGEKLFF.

This chain connects TRBV7-2 to TRBJ1-2; TCRdb lists TRBD1, though no DNA is available to test this call. Germline V lookup: CDR1 SGHTA, CDR2 FQGNSA. The CDR3 consists of 13 residues. CDR3 amino acids: CASIGTGTYGYTF.

V gene TRBV29-1 combines with J gene TRBJ2-3; checking the TCRdb D call of TRBD1 is not possible without DNA. Germline V gene sequence: CDR1 SQVTM, CDR2 ANQGSEA. The CDR3 extends over 14 amino acids. The CDR3: CSVGGQSSTDTQYF.

The rearrangement links TRBV6-1 to TRBJ2-3; TCRdb picks TRBD2, but there is no DNA to check that call. This CDR3 comprises 14 residues. Germline CDR1 is MNHNS and CDR2 is SASEGT. Here the CDR3 reads CASRGLVGTDTQYF.

The chain couples TRBV9 to TRBJ1-3. This CDR3 is 15 amino acids long. Per germline, CDR1 SGDLS and CDR2 YYNGEE. The CDR3 reads CASSHRQGSGNTIYF.

The chain is built from TRBV12-3 or TRBV12-4 and TRBJ2-2; TCRdb indicates TRBD2, and absent DNA this call remains unverified. This CDR3 is 15 amino acids long. The CDR3: CASSAGIPSTGELFF.

CDR3 amino acids: CASKGTGNQPQHF. The J gene is TRBJ1-5, the V gene TRBV6-6; TCRdb names TRBD1, which stays unverified in the absence of DNA. The CDR3 is 13 residues long. Germline V lookup: CDR1 MNHNY, CDR2 SVGAGI (reference sequence).

CDR3 residues: CASSATSVGARGEQYF. The chain has TRBV9 and TRBJ2-7; the TCRdb D gene call, TRBD1, has no DNA to confirm it. Germline assignment: CDR1 SGDLS and CDR2 YYNGEE. The CDR3 spans 16 residues.

The genes are TRBV30 and TRBJ2-5; TCRdb names TRBD2, which stays unverified in the absence of DNA. The CDR3 totals 13 residues. CDR1 is GTSNPN and CDR2 is SVGIG in the germline V gene (reference sequence). This CDR3 is CAWSLAGAGTQYF.

V is TRBV20-1 and J is TRBJ2-1; the TCRdb D gene call, TRBD1, has no DNA to confirm it. CDR1 is DFQATT, CDR2 SNEGSKA, per germline (reference sequence). This CDR3 has 12 residues. This chain's CDR3 is CSAGHPYNEQFF.

V and J are TRBV7-9 and TRBJ1-1; TCRdb picks TRBD1, but there is no DNA to check that call. CDR3 size: 14 residues. Per germline, CDR1 SEHNR and CDR2 FQNEAQ (reference sequence). The CDR3 sequence: CASSWGQANTEAFF.

The V call is TRBV7-2, the J call TRBJ2-6; TCRdb indicates TRBD1, and absent DNA this call remains unverified. The germline V gene encodes CDR1 SGHTA and CDR2 FQGNSA. This CDR3 is built from 16 residues. CDR3 protein: CASSSPGFSGANVLTF.

J is TRBJ1-1 and V is TRBV5-1; the D call of TRBD1 rests on TCRdb alone, since no DNA is present to check it. This CDR3 is built from 15 residues. In germline, CDR1 is SGHRS, CDR2 YFSETQ. The CDR3 spells CASSLEIQGGTEAFF.

The rearrangement links TRBV5-1 to TRBJ2-1; as DNA is missing, the TRBD2 call by TCRdb cannot be tested. The CDR3 is 14 amino acids. Germline V gives CDR1 SGHRS, CDR2 YFSETQ. The CDR3 here is CASSSAKAGNEQFF.

This chain links TRBV12-3 or TRBV12-4 with TRBJ1-6. The CDR3 extends over 14 amino acids. Here the CDR3 reads CASSLNGLRSPLHF.